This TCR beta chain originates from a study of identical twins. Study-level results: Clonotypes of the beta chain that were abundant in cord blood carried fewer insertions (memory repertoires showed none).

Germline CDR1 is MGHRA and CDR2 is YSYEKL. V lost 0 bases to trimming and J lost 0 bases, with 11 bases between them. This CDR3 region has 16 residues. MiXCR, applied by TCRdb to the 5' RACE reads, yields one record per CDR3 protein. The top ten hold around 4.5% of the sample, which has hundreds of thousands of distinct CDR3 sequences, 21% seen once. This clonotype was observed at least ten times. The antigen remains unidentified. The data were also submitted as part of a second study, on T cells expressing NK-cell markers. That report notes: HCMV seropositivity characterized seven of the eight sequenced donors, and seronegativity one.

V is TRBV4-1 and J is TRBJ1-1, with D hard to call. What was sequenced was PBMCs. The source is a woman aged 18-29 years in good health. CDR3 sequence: CASSQEPGGMNTEAFF. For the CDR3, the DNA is TGCGCCAGCAGCCAAGAACCCGGAGGGATGAACACTGAAGCTTTCTTT.